Below are 14 T cell receptor beta chains sequenced from a single sample in a study of T-cell memory formation after mild COVID-19. TCRdb re-derived calls from the 5' RACE reads in MiXCR, one entry per CDR3 protein. The data contain roughly 510,000 distinct CDR3 sequences, 17% of them singletons. The sample was PBMCs or a T cell subset sorted from them (not recorded which). These receptors were obtained from an adult woman who had mild COVID-19 (a few samples of this study predate the infection). Cell type and time point are not known.

J is TRBJ1-2 and V is TRBV4-3; 7 bases map to TRBD1. The J segment lost 0 bases and the V segment lost 1 base, leaving 2 bases of the junction unmatched. The CDR3 sequence is 15 residues long. The germline V gene encodes CDR1 LGHNA and CDR2 YSLEER. CDR3: CASSQGQGANYGYTF. CDR3 coding DNA: TGCGCCAGCAGCCAAGGGCAGGGGGCTAACTATGGCTACACCTTC.

The CDR3 region is CASSLGRTGEQFF. In DNA, the CDR3 is TGTGCCAGCAGCTTGGGCCGGACTGGTGAGCAGTTCTTC. The chain joins TRBV5-6 to TRBJ2-1; a weak D match, TRBD2 (5 bases). With 0 bases removed from V and 9 bases from J, the gap between germline ends came to 10 bases. The CDR3 has 13 residues. Germline lookup yields CDR1 SGHDT and CDR2 YYEEEE.

There are a few counts of this clonotype. V is TRBV30 and J is TRBJ1-1; TRBD1 agrees at 8 bases. Germline loops: CDR1 GTSNPN, CDR2 SVGIG (reference sequence). Trimming removed 3 bases from V and 7 bases from J; junction bases left unmatched: 10. CDR3 size: 14 residues. The CDR3 region has the DNA TGTGCCTGGAGCGTCGGGACAGGCACCTTTGAAGCTTTCTTT. It encodes CAWSVGTGTFEAFF.

The chain carries TRBV29-1 and TRBJ2-5; 7 positions agree with TRBD2. The germline V gene has CDR1 SQVTM and CDR2 ANQGSEA. The CDR3 spans 13 residues. Unmatched junction bases numbered 7, after V lost 7 bases and J lost 2 bases. The DNA of the CDR3 is TGCAGCGCCTGGGGGGGGGTACAAGAGACCCAGTACTTC. Translating gives CSAWGGVQETQYF.

This clonotype showed up many times. The V and J genes are TRBV4-2 and TRBJ1-5; D remains ambiguous. V dropped 0 bases and J dropped 2 bases, with 14 bases sitting between them. The V gene's germline CDR1 is LGHNA and CDR2 YNFKEQ. The CDR3 spans 17 residues. The DNA for the CDR3 is TGTGCCAGCAGCCAAGATGCGGTTGGATGGGGCAATCAGCCCCAGCATTTT. It translates to CASSQDAVGWGNQPQHF.

In its sample, this clonotype was seen a few times. J is TRBJ2-2 and V is TRBV12-3 or TRBV12-4; 9 bases are shared with TRBD1. Germline trimming cut 6 bases from V and 1 base from J; bases unmatched to any gene: 9. The CDR3 consists of 17 residues. CDR3 DNA sequence: TGTGCCAGCAGGAGACAGGGGGTATGGGGGAACACCGGGGAGCTGTTTTTT. Protein: CASRRQGVWGNTGELFF.

The chain recombines TRBV19 with TRBJ1-5; 8 nucleotides agree with TRBD1. Germline values: CDR1 LNHDA, CDR2 SQIVND (reference sequence). This CDR3 region has 15 residues. V shed 5 bases, J shed 1 base, and the junction held 4 bases outside the gene matches. The CDR3 coding sequence is TGTGCCAGTAGTCCCAGGGGGCTAAGCAATCAGCCCCAGCATTTT. It specifies CASSPRGLSNQPQHF.

This clonotype has more than one count but fewer than ten. The rearrangement joins TRBV7-9 to TRBJ2-5, with D perhaps TRBD1 or TRBD2 (6 bases each). The length of the CDR3 is 14 residues. The germline V gene encodes CDR1 SEHNR and CDR2 FQNEAQ (reference sequence). Trimming pared 3 bases from V and 1 base from J, leaving 9 bases between. CDR3 residues: CASSFGGGQETQYF. The CDR3 nucleotides are TGTGCCAGCAGCTTTGGAGGGGGCCAAGAGACCCAGTACTTC.

A few counts support this clonotype. The chain recombines TRBV3-1 with TRBJ2-7; 9 bases are a match to TRBD2. The junction had 4 bases not matched to a gene; V was cut back by 3 bases and J by 4 bases. Looked up from germline, CDR1 is LGHDT and CDR2 is YNNKEL (reference sequence). This CDR3 is 14 amino acids long. Written as DNA, the CDR3 is TGTGCCAGCAGCCAGCGGGGGGGCCCGTACGAGCAGTACTTC. This codes for CASSQRGGPYEQYF.

V is TRBV6-1 and J is TRBJ1-5; maybe TRBD1 (6 bases). This CDR3 has 12 residues. V shed 6 bases and J shed 6 bases, with 9 bases lying between them. Germline CDR1 is MNHNS and CDR2 is SASEGT. Here the CDR3 DNA reads TGTGCCAGCAGATTACAGGGTCAGCCCCAGCATTTT. Translation gives CASRLQGQPQHF.

This clonotype turned up a few times. The chain employs TRBV7-2 and TRBJ2-2; D is undetermined. From germline, CDR1 is SGHTA and CDR2 FQGNSA. The CDR3 has 15 amino acids. V dropped 1 base and J dropped 5 bases, with 11 bases sitting between them. The CDR3 here is CASSLGLFGTGELFF. The CDR3 DNA reads TGTGCCAGCAGCTTAGGATTGTTCGGGACCGGGGAGCTGTTTTTT.

This CDR3 is CAISILLGEAGELFF. In DNA, the CDR3 is TGTGCCATCAGTATTCTCCTGGGGGAAGCCGGGGAGCTGTTTTTT. The chain uses TRBV10-3 and TRBJ2-2; D possibly matches TRBD1 or TRBD2 (5 bases each). CDR3 length: 15 amino acids. Germline lookup yields CDR1 ENHRY and CDR2 SYGVKD. Trimming pared 5 bases from V and 6 bases from J, leaving 16 bases between.

This clonotype was counted only a few times. The rearrangement uses TRBV24-1 and TRBJ2-1; unclear D gene. Germline-derived CDR1 and CDR2 are KGHDR and SFDVKD. The CDR3 runs 13 residues. Trimming removed 3 bases at V and 4 bases at J, with 6 bases between. The CDR3 region has the DNA TGTGCCACCAGTGATAGTGGGTACAATGAGCAGTTCTTC. Amino acids: CATSDSGYNEQFF.

The chain uses TRBV4-1 and TRBJ2-7, with D possibly TRBD2 on 6 matching bases. This CDR3 spans 14 amino acids. Between the trimmed V and J ends, which lost 4 bases and 1 base, there was a span of 11 bases. Germline CDR1 reads MGHRA; CDR2 reads YSYEKL. This CDR3 is CASSLGRESYEQYF. The CDR3 DNA reads TGCGCCAGCAGCCTGGGACGGGAGTCCTACGAGCAGTACTTC.